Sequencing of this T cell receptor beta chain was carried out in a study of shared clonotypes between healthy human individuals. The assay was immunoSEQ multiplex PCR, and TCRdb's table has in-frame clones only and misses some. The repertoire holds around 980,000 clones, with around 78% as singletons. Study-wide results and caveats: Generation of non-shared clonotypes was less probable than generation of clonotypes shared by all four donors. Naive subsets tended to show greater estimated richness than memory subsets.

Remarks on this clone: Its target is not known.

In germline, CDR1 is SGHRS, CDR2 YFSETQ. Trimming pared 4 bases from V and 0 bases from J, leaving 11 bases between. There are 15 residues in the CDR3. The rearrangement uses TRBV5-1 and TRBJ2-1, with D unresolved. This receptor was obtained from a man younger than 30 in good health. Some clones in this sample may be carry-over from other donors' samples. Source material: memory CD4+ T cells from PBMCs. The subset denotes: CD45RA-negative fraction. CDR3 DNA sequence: TGCGCCAGCAGCCTCCGAAGCAGCTCCTACAATGAGCAGTTCTTC. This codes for CASSLRSSSYNEQFF. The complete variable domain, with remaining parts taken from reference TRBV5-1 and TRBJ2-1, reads KAGVTQTPRYLIKTRGQQVTLSCSPISGHRSVSWYQQTPGQGLQFLFEYFSETQRNKGNFPGRFSGRQFSNSRSEMNVSTLELGDSALYLCASSLRSSSYNEQFFGPGTRLTVL.